These 2 T cell receptor beta chains share one sample of origin, sequenced in a study of radiation and T cells in renal cell carcinoma. The method was immunoSEQ multiplex PCR; TCRdb's version includes in-frame clones alone and lacks a portion of them. The sample consists of 130,000 or so clones, approximately 82% of them appearing once. Time point reported: baseline pretreatment blood. Treatment meaning: 15 Gy SBRT to primary tumor, nephrectomy 4 weeks later. The specimen was blood, collected from a patient whose treatment included radiotherapy and nephrectomy. The receptors were sampled from a woman aged 45 to 65 with renal cell carcinoma.

The rearrangement uses TRBV5-4 and TRBJ1-2; D remains unclear. The CDR3 runs to 14 residues. With 0 bases removed from V and 2 bases from J, the gap between germline ends came to 8 bases. Germline CDR1 reads SGHNT; CDR2 reads YYREEE (reference sequence). CDR3 sequence (DNA): TGTGCCAGCAGCTTGGAAAACCGGAACTATGGCTACACCTTC. Protein sequence: CASSLENRNYGYTF.

The V gene is TRBV7-2, the J gene TRBJ1-1, with a tentative D call TRBD1 (5 bases). V dropped 5 bases and J dropped 11 bases, with 24 bases sitting between them. This CDR3 has 15 amino acids. Germline V lookup: CDR1 SGHTA, CDR2 FQGNSA. CDR3 bases: TGTGCCAGCAGCCGAATCCCTCCGGGACCCGTCGAGGCTTTCTTT. Its protein product is CASSRIPPGPVEAFF.